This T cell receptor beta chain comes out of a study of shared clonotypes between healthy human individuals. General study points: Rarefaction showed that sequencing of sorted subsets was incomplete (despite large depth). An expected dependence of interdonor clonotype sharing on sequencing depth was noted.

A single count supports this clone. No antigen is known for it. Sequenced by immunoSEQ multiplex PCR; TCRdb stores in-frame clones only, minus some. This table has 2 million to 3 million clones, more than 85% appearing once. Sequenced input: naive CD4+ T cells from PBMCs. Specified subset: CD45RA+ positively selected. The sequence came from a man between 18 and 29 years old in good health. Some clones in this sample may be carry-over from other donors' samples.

CDR3 bases: TGTGCCAGCAGCCAAGATGGGCCAGCGGAGAACACCGGGGAGCTGTTTTTT. This translates into CASSQDGPAENTGELFF. The chain combines TRBV4-2 with TRBJ2-2; weak D call: TRBD2 (5 bases). The germline V and J ends were trimmed by 0 bases and 1 base, with 12 bases remaining between them. Germline V CDR1 and CDR2: LGHNA, YNFKEQ. The CDR3 has 17 amino acids.